This T cell receptor (beta chain) is drawn from a study of cytomegalovirus exposure and HLA in healthy donors (dated by TCRdb to about 2017). Study-wide context: An earlier analysis of around 600 of the donors reported more than 250 Gb of sequence data and more than 90 million unique TCR beta sequences from 190 million or so T cells. HLA typing included class I and class II loci at four-digit resolution. A handful of DR-DQ haplotypes were handled as single units for association and clustering because linkage in the cohort was strong. Genome-wide SNP genotypes for about 55% of the 666 donors were used in a later genetic analysis, which treated that subset as a discovery cohort. Alongside the repertoire data, information on donor age, sex, ethnicity and CMV serostatus was compiled. Along with the roughly 670-subject first cohort, a separate validation cohort of over a hundred different subjects was used. The number of donors typed differed by locus, with 629-630 for A, B, C, DRB1 and DQB1, around 500 for DQA1, 606 for DPA1, and some 440 for DPB1. In a later analysis, previously published TCR beta repertoires from roughly 710 donors were re-analyzed and high-resolution HLA genotyping was added so that TCR occurrence patterns could be studied. All discovery cohort repertoires had been generated using a single sequencing platform. Rather than drawing on any new phenotypic data, the later analysis identified candidate immune exposures from TCR beta sequences and the way those sequences occurred across donors. About 330 gigabases of sequencing data and approximately 92 million unique TCR sequences made up an early release that covered several hundred HLA-typed donors. The study was designed to test whether signatures of past pathogen exposure could be identified by cataloging public T cell receptors. The study profiled the T cell repertoires of about 720 subjects by immunosequencing and related them to cytomegalovirus serostatus. An earlier analysis of approximately 580 of the donors used high-throughput TCR beta sequencing to judge whether each TCR beta V gene segment behaved as functional or pseudogenic. Across around 400 genotyped donors of the cohort, an average of about 240,000 unique TCR beta nucleotide sequences per donor were sequenced, and roughly 20% of those sequences were non-productive. The genetic ancestry cluster associated with self-reported Caucasian donors included 81% of the roughly 400 genotyped donors. To predict cytomegalovirus infection status, the study brought together high-throughput TCR immunosequencing, statistical association of individual TCRs with disease status, and machine learning. Overall study outcomes, separate from this receptor: A further reported finding was that TCR beta sequences accurately predicted the HLA-A and HLA-B alleles for most subjects in the first cohort. According to a later analysis, most CMV-associated TCR beta chains appeared to be HLA-restricted, and the HLA associations seemed to be driven largely by CMV exposure. For the cohort, immune exposure information was limited to CMV serostatus. In vitro tests confirmed that a few of the cytomegalovirus-associated TCR beta chains recognize cytomegalovirus antigens. In a later analysis, the rate of TCR association differed among HLA loci, with DRB1 alleles having the most associated TCRs and HLA-C alleles having the fewest. Roughly uniform sequencing depth across donors was assumed in presence/absence analyses, although this assumption may not hold. The earlier analysis of some 560 of the donors excluded some 15 rarely observed V segments, including chromosome 9 orphons, because counts were too low. The authors suggested that the approach could potentially be generalized to other disease states and immunological phenotypes. According to a later genetic analysis, donors in an Asian-associated ancestry cluster had fewer N-insertions in productive TCRs than the approximately 700-donor mean. Because HLA typing was unavailable for some donors at each locus, only the typed subset was used in association tests. Most TCR sequences were seen in very few donors, while some public TCRs were found in many individuals. A later analysis associated about 18,000 TCR beta sequences with specific HLA alleles at a false discovery rate of 0.05. In a later genetic analysis, a missense DCLRE1C variant was associated with V-gene and J-gene trimming of TCR beta chains, and the association was replicated in an independent cohort. Some IMGT-functional V segments, including TRBV6-2 and TRBV6-3, could not be told apart with the 87-base-pair reads, so those segments were excluded. A cluster of highly shared sequence variants was judged likely to represent a technical artifact of the sequencing pipeline. The study listed 150 to 200 TCR beta chains as associated with cytomegalovirus. In an earlier analysis of roughly 500 of the donors, most TCR beta V segments appeared in productive rearrangements about 90% or about 30% of the time, broadly matching IMGT annotations. A later analysis found that HLA-associated TCR beta chains were more clonally expanded and had lower generation probabilities than equally common non-associated chains. Linkage disequilibrium might explain the correlated functional status among segregating V segments, but an unknown experimental factor could not be excluded. The classifier was reported to diagnose cytomegalovirus status with high specificity and sensitivity in both the original cohort and the validation cohort. In a later analysis, several top co-occurrence clusters were reported to appear linked to parvovirus B19, influenza, CMV and Epstein-Barr virus. In this cohort, only TCR beta chains were sequenced, and detectable features were limited by the absence of alpha or paired-chain data. Strong co-occurrence of HLA alleles, especially DR and DQ, made assigning TCR associations to individual alleles difficult.

In the germline V gene (reference sequence), CDR1 corresponds to SGHNT and CDR2 to YYREEE. V is cut by 0 bases and J by 0 bases, and the space between the germline ends is 17 bases. Counted from cysteine to phenylalanine, this CDR3 has 18 amino acids. Just CDR3 DNA is preserved here, 54 bases in frame from base 1. In regard to this clone: Its antigen is unknown.

The library was prepared using the immunoSEQ multiplex PCR assay. A mixture of 60 forward primers for TCR Vbeta segments and 13 reverse primers for TCR Jbeta segments was used in the multiplex PCR. Amplification of the CDR3 region of rearranged TCR beta genes was performed with a multiplex PCR assay on genomic DNA. On the Illumina HiSeq System, the amplified TCR beta libraries were sequenced as 87-base-pair reads. The original pipeline was this. A later analysis counted 75 million to 100 million unique TCR beta chains across the 666 repertoires, and 9.5 million to 11 million of these chains were shared by at least two donors. Raw reads were error-corrected and collapsed into unique sequences with a nearest-neighbor algorithm that merged closely related sequences to remove PCR and sequencing errors. V, D and J gene segments were assigned by aligning CDR3 sequences to IMGT reference sequences. Each retained sequence needed at least a six-nucleotide match to both a V gene segment and a J gene segment. Rearrangements were called productive when the CDR3 lacked stop codons and stayed in frame with V and J; all others were non-productive. Following IMGT convention, CDR3 was defined as the stretch from the second conserved V-encoded cysteine to the conserved J-encoded phenylalanine. The earlier analysis of some 540 of the donors excluded any sequence lacking an unambiguous match to a single V gene segment. An earlier analysis of several hundred of the donors classified V segments as functional when productive rearrangements were above 56.7% and as segregating when the standard deviation between donors was above 5%. A statistical classification framework was built for diagnosing cytomegalovirus status from the catalog of TCR beta chain sequences. In a later analysis, V and J genes were assigned by comparing TCR nucleotide sequences against IMGT/GENE-DB human TR gene sequences. In a later analysis, CDR3 sequences and most-parsimonious VDJ recombination scenarios were assigned using the TCRdist pipeline. In a later analysis, each TCR beta chain was defined by its CDR3 amino acid sequence together with its V-gene family, and reads without a unique V-gene family were excluded. To address suspected cross-contamination and a sequencing artifact, a later analysis removed a few hundred highly shared, low-generation-probability nucleotide sequences. In a later analysis, a clonal expansion index was calculated for each public chain from normalized within-repertoire ranks of inferred template counts. A later analysis computed generation probabilities with a VDJ recombination model fitted to out-of-frame rearrangements, and checked the results against IGoR. In a later analysis, TCR-TCR, TCR-HLA and TCR-CMV co-occurrence was scored with hypergeometric tests, and a repertoire-size bias correction was applied to TCR pairs. False discovery rates were estimated in a later analysis by permuting HLA or CMV assignments 20 times. In a later analysis, co-occurring TCRs were grouped using DBSCAN, and TCRdist sequence similarity was added for clustering within HLA-allele-positive subsets. Co-occurrence clustering excluded repertoires with fewer than 30,000 or more than 120,000 public chains, plus five with anomalous nucleotide sharing. TCRdb holds this immuneACCESS table with in-frame rearrangements only. Some clones are missing; in checked studies, unresolved V genes explain under half, and the rest has no known cause. That table supplies the V and J calls and clone size; D and trimming were determined from the DNA. The sample's table lists a count of about 110,000 clones. Around 3.5% of the sample comes from the top ten.

The cohort was made up of 666 healthy bone marrow donors. At the time of sampling, all cohort members were nominally healthy, though unrecorded immune exposures were likely present. The donor was CMV seronegative and belonged to the group of roughly 330 seronegative cohort members. Each donor provided a peripheral blood sample, and peripheral blood mononuclear cells were used for TCR beta sequencing. The Qiagen DNeasy Blood Extraction Kit was used to extract genomic DNA from the blood cell samples. The source of this sequence is a man in his thirties or forties in good health and CMV-seronegative. The sequence joins TRBV5-4 to TRBJ2-3, with TRBD1 as a weak D call on 6 bases. The specimen was PBMCs. At the DNA level, the sequence is TGTGCCAGCAGCTTGGGAGGCAATTTGGGGGCCAGCACAGATACGCAGTATTTT. Its translation reads: CASSLGGNLGASTDTQYF. Supplemented by the reference TRBV5-4 and TRBJ2-3 proteins around the CDR3, the complete variable domain is ETGVTQSPTHLIKTRGQQVTLRCSSQSGHNTVSWYQQALGQGPQFIFQYYREEENGRGNFPPRFSGLQFPNYSSELNVNALELDDSALYLCASSLGGNLGASTDTQYFGPGTRLTVL.